This is a list of T cell receptor beta chains from one sample in a study of shared clonotypes between healthy human individuals. The assay was immunoSEQ multiplex PCR, and TCRdb's table has in-frame clones only and misses some. Of millions of clones listed, 95% are singletons. Sequences were obtained from naive CD4+ T cells sorted from blood. The receptors were gathered from a man aged 18 to 29 in good health. Each CDR3 is given with its conserved first and last residue. Fields, in order: D gene, V gene, J gene, clone size, CDR3 DNA, CDR3 protein. The D gene is left open where the match is weak. Only part of the rows carry a size: once, few, many, or a class if the clone is expanded.

-	TRBV28	TRBJ2-5	-	TGTGCCAGCACATCGACGGTGGGGGAGACCCAGTACTTC	CASTSTVGETQYF
TRBD1	TRBV18	TRBJ1-5	-	TGTGCCAGCTCACCACCAAACAGGGGTAACAATCAGCCCCAGCATTTT	CASSPPNRGNNQPQHF
TRBD1	TRBV7-2	TRBJ2-7	-	TGTGCCAGCAGCTTATTCGGACAGGGGCCCTACGAGCAGTACTTC	CASSLFGQGPYEQYF
-	TRBV2	TRBJ1-5	-	TGTGCCAGCAGTGACGATGGTGGCAATCAGCCCCAGCATTTT	CASSDDGGNQPQHF
TRBD2	TRBV19	TRBJ2-1	-	TGTGCCAGTAGTACTACTACGGGACTAAAATACAATGAGCAGTTCTTC	CASSTTTGLKYNEQFF
-	TRBV10-3	TRBJ2-5	-	TGTGCCATCAGACAGAACCAAGAGACCCAGTACTTC	CAIRQNQETQYF
-	TRBV10-3	TRBJ2-1	-	TGTGCCATCAGGTTCCGGGATTCCTACAATGAGCAGTTCTTC	CAIRFRDSYNEQFF
-	TRBV30	TRBJ2-2	-	TGTGCCTGGAGTGTAAGTCTTAACACCGGGGAGCTGTTTTTT	CAWSVSLNTGELFF
-	TRBV18	TRBJ1-1	-	TGTGCCAGCTCAGACGACAGCGGTGAAGCTTTCTTT	CASSDDSGEAFF
TRBD2	TRBV5-4	TRBJ2-1	-	TGTGCCAGCAGCTCCCGACTAGCGGGGGAAAATGAGCAGTTCTTC	CASSSRLAGENEQFF
-	TRBV6-1	TRBJ1-2	-	TGTGCCAGCAGTTCAGACAGTCGAGGCTACACCTTC	CASSSDSRGYTF
TRBD2	TRBV18	TRBJ2-3	-	TGTGCCAGCTCAGTGATAGCGGGTACCACAGATACGCAGTATTTT	CASSVIAGTTDTQYF
TRBD2	TRBV29-1	TRBJ2-3	-	TGCAGCGTTGGACGGACTAGCGGGAGTCGGACAGATACGCAGTATTTT	CSVGRTSGSRTDTQYF
-	TRBV10-3	TRBJ2-1	-	TGTGCCATCAGCGGGTCGGCGGGATACTACAATGAGCAGTTCTTC	CAISGSAGYYNEQFF
-	TRBV12-5	TRBJ2-1	-	TGTGCTAGTGGTTTGGTAGCGAGGCAGCAGTTCTTC	CASGLVARQQFF
-	TRBV7-2	TRBJ2-7	-	TGTGCCAGCAGCTCCTCCCAGAAACTCTACGAGCAGTACTTC	CASSSSQKLYEQYF
-	TRBV30	TRBJ1-1	-	TGTGCCTGGAGTCCCGGGGGGCGACGGGAGAACACTGAAGCTTTCTTT	CAWSPGGRRENTEAFF
-	TRBV28	TRBJ2-1	once	TGTGCCACCCGAACCGGGGGCTCCTACGGTGAGCAGTTCTTC	CATRTGGSYGEQFF
-	TRBV6-4	TRBJ2-3	-	TGTGCCAGCAGTGCTGACAGACAAGATACGCAGTATTTT	CASSADRQDTQYF
-	TRBV29-1	TRBJ2-7	-	TGCAGCGCCGGTCGGGGTCCCCCCTACGAGCAGTACTTC	CSAGRGPPYEQYF
TRBD1	TRBV7-9	TRBJ1-1	-	TGTGCCAGCAGTCTTCCGGGACAGACGAACACTGAAGCTTTCTTT	CASSLPGQTNTEAFF
-	TRBV6-1	TRBJ2-7	-	TGTGCCAGCAGTGAATCCTGGGCAGGCTACGAGCAGTACTTC	CASSESWAGYEQYF
-	TRBV29-1	TRBJ2-3	-	TGCAGCGCGGAAGGCATCGGCACAGATACGCAGTATTTT	CSAEGIGTDTQYF
-	TRBV9	TRBJ2-7	-	TGTGCCAGCAGCGGGGGGGACAGCGTCACGCCCGAGCAGTACTTC	CASSGGDSVTPEQYF
TRBD2	TRBV10-3	TRBJ2-5	-	TGTGCCATCAGTGAGTCCACTAGCGGGGGGGCAGAGACCCAGTACTTC	CAISESTSGGAETQYF
-	TRBV4-3	TRBJ2-5	-	TGCGCCAGCAGCTCAAGCTCAGGGCAAGAGACCCAGTACTTC	CASSSSSGQETQYF
-	TRBV2	TRBJ2-2	-	TGTGCCAGCAAGATATTCGGGGCCGGGGAGCTGTTTTTT	CASKIFGAGELFF
-	TRBV7-2	TRBJ2-3	-	TGTGCCAGCAGCCCAAGGACAGACAGTTCGCCTGGTACGCAGTATTTT	CASSPRTDSSPGTQYF
-	TRBV7-3	TRBJ2-6	-	TGTGCCAGCAGCCCCACCCTGAGCTCTGGGGCCAACGTCCTGACTTTC	CASSPTLSSGANVLTF
-	TRBV10-3	TRBJ2-7	once	TGTGCCATCAGTGGTCTCGACGAGCAGTACTTC	CAISGLDEQYF
-	TRBV19	TRBJ1-4	-	TGTGCCAGTAGTATAAACGGGATCTATAATGAAAAACTGTTTTTT	CASSINGIYNEKLFF
-	TRBV6-1	TRBJ1-2	-	TGTGCCAGCAGTGAATTTAACTATGGCTACACCTTC	CASSEFNYGYTF
-	TRBV5-5	TRBJ1-1	-	TGTGCCAGCAGCTCAGAACGGGACACTGAAGCTTTCTTT	CASSSERDTEAFF
-	TRBV6-1	TRBJ1-1	-	TGTGCCAGCAGTTCCGTTATGAACACTGAAGCTTTCTTT	CASSSVMNTEAFF
TRBD1	TRBV30	TRBJ2-5	-	TGTGCCTGGACCCCAGACAGGGTTGAGACCCAGTACTTC	CAWTPDRVETQYF
-	TRBV5-1	TRBJ2-5	once	TGCGCCAGCAGCTTGGAAAGCGGTAGAGGGGAGACCCAGTACTTC	CASSLESGRGETQYF
-	TRBV7-2	TRBJ2-7	-	TGTGCCAGCAGCTCTGGGGGAAGCGGCTCCTACGAGCAGTACTTC	CASSSGGSGSYEQYF
TRBD2	TRBV28	TRBJ2-1	-	TGTGCCACCCTCCCCCCGGGGGGGCGGGGCAATGAGCAGTTCTTC	CATLPPGGRGNEQFF
-	TRBV4-3	TRBJ1-5	-	TGCGCCAGCAGCCAGGAGGGAGGGCAGCCCCAGCATTTT	CASSQEGGQPQHF
-	TRBV7-9	TRBJ2-7	-	TGTGCCAGCAGCTTAGAGGGCAGAAAAACAGGAGAGCAGTACTTC	CASSLEGRKTGEQYF
-	TRBV28	TRBJ2-3	-	TGTGCCAGCAGTTTACCCTGGGTTAGCACAGATACGCAGTATTTT	CASSLPWVSTDTQYF
-	TRBV7-2	TRBJ2-7	-	TGTGCCAGCAGCTTAGGACTAGTGACCTACGAGCAGTACTTC	CASSLGLVTYEQYF
TRBD1	TRBV6-5	TRBJ2-2	-	TGTGCCAGCAGGACCACAGGGGCGGGCACCGGGGAGCTGTTTTTT	CASRTTGAGTGELFF
TRBD1	TRBV5-1	TRBJ1-4	-	TGCGCCAGCAGCGCGGGACAGGCCCAGGCTAATGAAAAACTGTTTTTT	CASSAGQAQANEKLFF